This TCR beta chain was identified during a study of cytomegalovirus exposure and HLA in healthy donors. Broader study findings: Fewer N-insertions (relative to the approximately 700-donor mean) were reportedly seen in an Asian-associated ancestry cluster in a later analysis. Association of a missense DCLRE1C variant with TCR beta V- and J-gene trimming was reported in a later analysis. Sequence variants that were highly shared formed a cluster that was likely a sequencing artifact.

The CDR3 loop spans 15 amino acids. Germline assignment: CDR1 LGHNA and CDR2 YSLEER. Researchers ran the PCR with 60 Vbeta and 13 Jbeta primers. Data came from immunoSEQ multiplex PCR; TCRdb stores just in-frame clones and leaves some out. The data contain 180,000 or so clones, under 90% of them singletons. There are a few counts of this clone. What it binds is not known. A junction end diverges from the germline sequence, so it may reflect a read error. This clonotype originated in a boy aged 2-15 years in good health and CMV-seronegative. The specimen sequenced was PBMCs. The V call is TRBV4-3, the J call TRBJ2-7; D unclear. This chain's CDR3 is CASTRSLFTPYGQYF. Here the CDR3 DNA reads TGCGCCAGCACACGGTCCTTGTTCACCCCTTACGGGCAGTACTTC.